Each of the 14 T cell receptor beta chains below was sequenced from the same sample in a study of T cell responses to AZD1222 COVID-19 vaccine. Assay: immunoSEQ multiplex PCR; the TCRdb copy retains only in-frame clones and omits some. The sample holds about 170,000 clones, over 75% seen once. Sequencing used peripheral blood, obtained on day 0 of AZD1222 vaccination. The receptors shown here come from an adult in good health.

V usage is TRBV5-1 and J usage is TRBJ1-2, with 11 bases fitting TRBD1. The CDR3 is 14 amino acids. Germline V lookup: CDR1 SGHRS, CDR2 YFSETQ. V lost 4 bases to trimming and J lost 4 bases; unmatched junction nucleotides: 3. CDR3 sequence reads: CASSGQGAGYGYTF. As DNA, the CDR3 is TGCGCCAGCAGCGGACAGGGGGCGGGCTATGGCTACACCTTC.

The CDR3 is CASSPYRLTQGTDTQYF. The CDR3 region has the DNA TGTGCCAGCAGCCCTTACCGGTTAACTCAGGGGACAGATACGCAGTATTTT. This sequence joins TRBV5-8 and TRBJ2-3, with a possible D match to TRBD1 (6 bases). The CDR3 is made up of 17 amino acids. Germline V gene data show CDR1 as SGHTS and CDR2 as YDEGEE. V lost 4 bases, J lost 3 bases, and 21 bases lay in between.

This chain uses TRBV5-1 with TRBJ2-3, with 10 bases lining up with TRBD1. Germline V gene lookup returns CDR1 SGHRS and CDR2 YFSETQ. V dropped 3 bases and J dropped 5; count of bases not matched to a gene: 9. This CDR3 is built from 16 residues. The CDR3 loop reads CASSSSGTGAGDTQYF. CDR3 sequence (DNA): TGCGCCAGCAGCTCTTCCGGGACAGGGGCTGGAGATACGCAGTATTTT.

The chain couples TRBV19 to TRBJ1-5; TRBD1 might be the D (5 bases). The V end was cut by 7 bases, the J end by 1 base, with 29 bases between. The CDR3 is 20 amino acids. Germline loops: CDR1 LNHDA, CDR2 SQIVND (reference sequence). The CDR3 DNA sequence: TGTGCCAGTATTGCCCCCTTCTCTGGGGACGGATTCCGCAGCAATCAGCCCCAGCATTTT. This sequence encodes CASIAPFSGDGFRSNQPQHF.

This sequence joins TRBV19 and TRBJ1-1; D unresolved. This CDR3 spans 14 amino acids. Per germline, CDR1 LNHDA and CDR2 SQIVND (reference sequence). Between the trimmed V and J ends, which lost 5 bases and 1 base, there was a span of 11 bases. The CDR3 DNA reads as TGTGCCAGTAGTCCGTGGACTGAGAACACTGAAGCTTTCTTT. Amino acid sequence: CASSPWTENTEAFF.

This chain connects TRBV9 to TRBJ2-7; 10 nucleotides match TRBD2. The CDR3 has 15 residues. Germline V CDR1 and CDR2: SGDLS, YYNGEE. The J segment lost 1 base and the V segment lost 4 bases, leaving 5 bases of the junction unmatched. This chain's CDR3 is CASSPTSGVSYEQYF. DNA of the CDR3: TGTGCCAGCAGCCCTACTAGCGGGGTTTCCTACGAGCAGTACTTC.

The chain combines TRBV7-2 with TRBJ2-1; tentative D call: TRBD1 (5 bases). This CDR3 is built from 14 residues. V shed 2 bases and J shed 9 bases, with 14 bases lying between them. Germline V gives CDR1 SGHTA, CDR2 FQGNSA. The CDR3 loop is CASSLWGPGLEQFF. CDR3 DNA sequence: TGTGCCAGCAGCTTATGGGGCCCCGGTCTTGAGCAGTTCTTC.

The chain employs TRBV5-4 and TRBJ2-3, with D hard to call. The CDR3 contains 11 residues. The V gene lost 2 bases and the J gene lost 5 bases, with 3 bases spanning the gap. Germline assignment: CDR1 SGHNT and CDR2 YYREEE (reference sequence). The CDR3: CASSLLDTQYF. The CDR3 DNA is TGTGCCAGCAGCTTACTAGATACGCAGTATTTT. Variable domain in full (rest from reference TRBV5-4 and TRBJ2-3): ETGVTQSPTHLIKTRGQQVTLRCSSQSGHNTVSWYQQALGQGPQFIFQYYREEENGRGNFPPRFSGLQFPNYSSELNVNALELDDSALYLCASSLLDTQYFGPGTRLTVL.

The rearrangement joins TRBV27 to TRBJ2-5; 7 nucleotides match TRBD1. This CDR3 has 14 amino acids. CDR1 is MNHEY and CDR2 is SMNVEV in the germline V gene (reference sequence). The V and J ends lost 7 bases and 6 bases, in that order; junction bases with no gene match: 11. This chain's CDR3 is CASIALTGTKTQYF. The CDR3 nucleotides read TGTGCCAGCATTGCTCTGACAGGGACGAAGACCCAGTACTTC.

The chain joins TRBV29-1 to TRBJ1-2; 9 bases are a match to TRBD1. J lost 0 bases, V lost 6 bases, and 5 bases had no gene match. Germline lookup yields CDR1 SQVTM and CDR2 ANQGSEA. The CDR3 is 14 residues long. The CDR3 bases are TGCAGCGTGGGGGACAGGGCGTCTAACTATGGCTACACCTTC. Translated: CSVGDRASNYGYTF.

The chain carries TRBV19 and TRBJ2-7; tentative D call: TRBD1 (6 bases). This CDR3 is 15 amino acids long. Trimming stripped 4 bases from V and 4 bases from J, with 17 bases between. The germline gives CDR1 LNHDA, CDR2 SQIVND (reference sequence). The CDR3 loop is CASSTWATGRYEQYV. The DNA for the CDR3 is TGTGCCAGTAGTACCTGGGCTACAGGGAGATACGAGCAGTACGTC.

The chain links TRBV3-1 (or the pseudogene TRBV3-2) to TRBJ1-3; D possibly corresponds to TRBD1 (5 bases). V was clipped by 4 bases and J by 4 bases, with 20 bases between them. CDR3 length equals 17 residues. From germline, CDR1 is LGHDT and CDR2 YNNKEL (reference sequence). CDR3 region: CASSRTLALGEGNTIYF. CDR3 in DNA: TGTGCCAGCAGCCGCACCTTGGCTTTAGGGGAAGGAAACACCATATATTTT.

V usage is TRBV4-1 and J usage is TRBJ2-1; 7 bases agree with TRBD1. Germline CDR1 and CDR2: MGHRA and YSYEKL. Germline trimming cut 0 bases from V and 8 bases from J; bases unmatched to any gene: 10. The CDR3 spans 16 residues. The CDR3 coding sequence is TGCGCCAGCAGCCAAGATGAGGGGGCAATTGTCTATGAGCAGTTCTTC. Amino acid sequence: CASSQDEGAIVYEQFF.

V usage is TRBV3-1 (or the pseudogene TRBV3-2) and J usage is TRBJ2-1; 10 bases align to TRBD2. CDR1 is LGHDT and CDR2 is YNNKEL in the germline V gene (reference sequence). The V segment lost 0 bases and the J segment 7 bases; nucleotides outside the gene matches: 12. CDR3 length equals 18 residues. In DNA, the CDR3 is TGTGCCAGCAGCCAAGAACTTTGGATAGCGGGGGGTGGAAATGAGCAGTTCTTC. Its protein product is CASSQELWIAGGGNEQFF.